What follows is one TCR beta chain and its context. As yet, its antigen is unknown. This sample was taken from a study of beta chain features in type 1 diabetes. Study-level findings and limits: The question left open here concerned HLA type influencing TCRB rearrangement. Compared to healthy donors, patients appeared to have naive, central memory and Treg TCRB repertoires that were more alike. There were fewer insertions and more deletions at the VDJ junctions of type 1 diabetes patients.

Expressed TCRB transcripts were sequenced after all isolated RNA was converted to cDNA. Here immunoSEQ multiplex PCR was the method, and the copy in TCRdb shows in-frame clones only, minus some. Among approximately 380,000 clones, roughly 15% were seen once, and the ten largest hold approximately 0.02%. The sequence was collected from a woman between 18 and 29 years old in good health. Sequencing used naive CD4+ T cells from blood.

Written as DNA, the CDR3 is TGTGCCAGCAGAAAGCGGACGGATAATGTCATGAACACTGAAGCTTTCTTT. It specifies CASRKRTDNVMNTEAFF. This chain connects TRBV27 to TRBJ1-1; D call uncertain. The CDR3 totals 17 residues. From germline, CDR1 is MNHEY and CDR2 SMNVEV (reference sequence). The V end lost 6 bases, the J end lost 0 bases, and 20 bases lay between the germline ends.